This T cell receptor (beta chain) was retrieved from a study of shared clonotypes between healthy human individuals. As handled by the study authors: ImmunoSEQ yielded junction-only sequences lacking quality scores, so filtering differed. Profiled with immunoSEQ multiplex PCR; TCRdb holds only in-frame clones, not every one. That table supplies the V and J calls and clone size; D and trimming were determined from the DNA. The repertoire consists of under 1,100,000 clones, with approximately 72% occurring once and the leading ten covering 1.4% to 1.5%. CDR3 length: 16 amino acids. CDR1 and CDR2 from the germline V gene are SGHNT and YYREEE (reference sequence). V gave up 3 bases and J gave up 1 base; unmatched junction bases: 8. With regard to this clone: No antigen is known for it.

Study-level findings and limits: Relative to memory subsets, naive subsets generally showed larger estimated richness. Generation probabilities of non-shared clonotypes were lower (relative to those shared by all four donors). Only blood samples were collected, and tissue repertoires likely differ.

The rearrangement joins TRBV5-4 to TRBJ2-5, with 8 bases identical to TRBD2. The source material was memory CD4+ T cells sorted from blood. The sample's subset: CD45RA-negative fraction. This sequence was found in a man aged 18 to 35 in good health. The CDR3 region has the DNA TGTGCCAGCAGCTGGTCCCCCACTAGCGGCCAAGAGACCCAGTACTTC. This encodes CASSWSPTSGQETQYF.